These 23 T cell receptor beta chains were sequenced from one sample in a study of CD8 T cells in ankylosing spondylitis. TCRdb passed the 5' RACE reads through MiXCR, listing each CDR3 protein once. The repertoire holds about 140,000 distinct CDR3 sequences, roughly 34% seen once, with about 6% in the top ten. Input material: synovial fluid, either unsorted or a sorted T cell fraction (not recorded which). The source is a male donor with ankylosing spondylitis.

The J gene is TRBJ1-1, the V gene TRBV12-3 or TRBV12-4; D gene ambiguous. Trimming pared 5 bases from V and 8 bases from J, leaving 12 bases between. The CDR3 covers 12 residues. The CDR3 reads CASSPNRQEAFF. For the CDR3, the DNA is TGTGCCAGCAGTCCTAATCGGCAAGAAGCTTTCTTT.

This clonotype was counted between two and nine times. This chain joins TRBV18 and TRBJ2-7; possible D gene TRBD2, 6 bases. Germline-derived CDR1 and CDR2 are KGHSH and LQKENI. The V end lost 2 bases, the J end lost 3 bases, and 11 bases lay between the germline ends. The CDR3 loop spans 14 amino acids. The CDR3 protein is CASSPGTLIYEQYF. CDR3 nucleotides: TGTGCCAGCTCACCAGGGACTCTCATCTACGAGCAGTACTTC. The full variable domain, rest sourced from reference TRBV18 and TRBJ2-7, is NAGVMQNPRHLVRRRGQEARLRCSPMKGHSHVYWYRQLPEEGLKFMVYLQKENIIDESGMPKERFSAEFPKEGPSILRIQQVVRGDSAAYFCASSPGTLIYEQYFGPGTRLTVT.

The CDR3 spells CASSYKAQGHYGYTF. The CDR3 nucleotides are TGTGCCAGCAGTTACAAAGCCCAGGGACACTATGGCTACACCTTC. The chain joins TRBV12-3 or TRBV12-4 to TRBJ1-2, with D tentatively TRBD1 (5 bases). Trimming removed 4 bases at V and 3 bases at J, with 15 bases between. The CDR3 loop spans 15 amino acids.

This clonotype was detected ten times or more. The chain joins TRBV10-3 to TRBJ2-3; 10 positions match TRBD1. Germline V gene data show CDR1 as ENHRY and CDR2 as SYGVKD. This CDR3 comprises 14 residues. Trimming at V came to 10 bases and at J to 3 bases, leaving 7 bases not matched to a gene. In DNA, the CDR3 is TGTGCCACTACGACAGGGGGCGGGACAGATACGCAGTATTTT. Its translation: CATTTGGGTDTQYF.

This clonotype came up many times. The chain uses TRBV7-6 and TRBJ2-5; TRBD1 is a possible D gene (6 bases). This CDR3 has 16 residues. Trimming pared 0 bases from V and 4 bases from J, leaving 15 bases between. In germline, CDR1 is SGHVS, CDR2 FNYEAQ. The CDR3 nucleotides are TGTGCCAGCAGCTTAGCTGGGGGCTATGTGATAGAGACCCAGTACTTC. This sequence encodes CASSLAGGYVIETQYF.

The gene calls are TRBV11-2 and TRBJ2-7; either TRBD1 or TRBD2 may supply D (6 bases each). Germline lookup yields CDR1 SGHAT and CDR2 FQNNGV. V was shortened by 3 bases and J by 4 bases, with 16 bases between the two germline ends. CDR3 length equals 15 residues. CDR3 sequence: CASSLSGDKGYEQYF. In nucleotides, the CDR3 is TGTGCCAGCAGCTTGTCGGGGGACAAGGGTTACGAGCAGTACTTC.

The sample holds many counts of this clonotype. V gene TRBV5-1 combines with J gene TRBJ2-1, with D unresolved. The CDR3 totals 12 residues. Germline CDR1 SGHRS, CDR2 YFSETQ. The ends were cut back, 1 base at V and 6 bases at J, with 5 bases in the middle. CDR3 in amino acids: CASSLPSNEQFF. DNA for the CDR3: TGCGCCAGCAGCTTGCCGTCCAATGAGCAGTTCTTC.

Here the CDR3 reads CSASLRNYGYTF. CDR3 nucleotides: TGCAGCGCCTCCCTCCGGAACTATGGCTACACCTTC. The chain recombines TRBV29-1 with TRBJ1-2, with D unresolved. Germline V gene data show CDR1 as SQVTM and CDR2 as ANQGSEA. This CDR3 is built from 12 residues. Trimming took off 7 bases at V and 2 bases at J, with 11 bases between the two ends. Drawing the rest from reference TRBV29-1 and TRBJ1-2, the complete variable domain is SAVISQKPSRDICQRGTSLTIQCQVDSQVTMMFWYRQQPGQSLTLIATANQGSEATYESGFVIDKFPISRPNLTFSTLTVSNMSPEDSSIYLCSASLRNYGYTFGSGTRLTVV.

V and J are TRBV11-1 and TRBJ2-1, with 7 bases identical to TRBD1. V trimming: 3 bases; J trimming: 10 bases; junction bases outside the gene matches: 9. CDR1 is SGHAT and CDR2 is FQDESV in the germline V gene (reference sequence). The CDR3 spans 14 residues. The chain's CDR3 is CASSFGERGREQFF. CDR3 in DNA: TGTGCCAGCAGCTTCGGAGAAAGGGGGCGGGAGCAGTTCTTC. Complete variable domain (other parts from reference TRBV11-1 and TRBJ2-1): EAEVAQSPRYKITEKSQAVAFWCDPISGHATLYWYRQILGQGPELLVQFQDESVVDDSQLPKDRFSAERLKGVDSTLKIQPAELGDSAMYLCASSFGERGREQFFGPGTRLTVL.

This clonotype was observed a handful of times. The rearrangement joins TRBV12-3 or TRBV12-4 to TRBJ2-3; 7 nucleotides align to TRBD2. With V trimmed by 3 bases and J by 1 base, 4 bases remained unmatched. This CDR3 has 15 residues. The CDR3 protein is CASSLSSGRTDTQYF. CDR3 in DNA: TGTGCCAGCAGTTTGTCTAGCGGACGCACAGATACGCAGTATTTT.

The chain joins TRBV12-3 or TRBV12-4 to TRBJ2-1; D gene ambiguous. This CDR3 region has 13 residues. Trimming pared 1 base from V and 9 bases from J, leaving 10 bases between. The CDR3 DNA is TGTGCCAGCAGTTTAGAGAGGCTGGGTGAGCAGTTCTTC. Its protein is CASSLERLGEQFF.

This clonotype came up many times. The chain is built from TRBV6-5 and TRBJ2-3; 7 nucleotides line up with TRBD2. The CDR3 sequence is 16 residues long. Germline loops: CDR1 MNHEY, CDR2 SVGAGI. V lost 0 bases to trimming and J lost 4 bases; unmatched junction nucleotides: 7. The CDR3 here is CASSYSGLAEADTQYF. The CDR3 coding sequence is TGTGCCAGCAGTTACTCGGGTCTAGCGGAGGCAGATACGCAGTATTTT.

This clonotype was counted at least ten times. V gene TRBV28 combines with J gene TRBJ2-3; D possibly uses TRBD1 or TRBD2 (6 bases each). Per germline, CDR1 MDHEN and CDR2 SYDVKM. This CDR3 contains 17 residues. Trimming removed 6 bases at V and 0 bases at J, with 19 bases between. DNA for the CDR3: TGTGCCAGCAGCCCACAAACTGGGGGGCTTAGCACAGATACGCAGTATTTT. Its translation is CASSPQTGGLSTDTQYF.

This clonotype was counted a few times. The chain has TRBV11-1 and TRBJ2-1; tentative D call: TRBD2 (6 bases). CDR1 and CDR2 from the germline V gene are SGHAT and FQDESV (reference sequence). V dropped 5 bases and J dropped 1 base, with 12 bases sitting between them. There are 15 residues in the CDR3. The CDR3, as DNA: TGTGCCAGCAGCACTGGAGGGGAATCCTACAATGAGCAGTTCTTC. The encoded protein is CASSTGGESYNEQFF. The full variable domain, completed using reference TRBV11-1 and TRBJ2-1, is EAEVAQSPRYKITEKSQAVAFWCDPISGHATLYWYRQILGQGPELLVQFQDESVVDDSQLPKDRFSAERLKGVDSTLKIQPAELGDSAMYLCASSTGGESYNEQFFGPGTRLTVL.

The chain uses TRBV5-1 and TRBJ1-5; tentative D call: TRBD1 (6 bases). The germline V and J ends were trimmed by 2 bases and 7 bases, with 13 bases remaining between them. The germline V gene encodes CDR1 SGHRS and CDR2 YFSETQ. This CDR3 spans 14 amino acids. This CDR3 is CASSFKGEGQPQHF. CDR3 bases: TGCGCCAGCAGCTTCAAGGGGGAGGGACAGCCCCAGCATTTT.

The J gene is TRBJ2-1, the V gene TRBV11-2; the match to TRBD2 covers 9 bases. The length of the CDR3 is 17 residues. V gave up 1 base and J gave up 3 bases; unmatched junction bases: 7. The germline V gene has CDR1 SGHAT and CDR2 FQNNGV. The CDR3 spells CASSLGDSGGLYNEQFF. In DNA form, the CDR3 reads TGTGCCAGCAGCTTAGGGGATAGCGGGGGCCTCTACAATGAGCAGTTCTTC.

The chain carries TRBV4-1 and TRBJ1-2; 8 nucleotides line up with TRBD1. The CDR3 consists of 17 residues. The germline V gene encodes CDR1 MGHRA and CDR2 YSYEKL. J was trimmed by 5 bases and V by 0 bases; bases with no gene match: 11. CDR3 region: CASSQDPQGATVYGYTF. The CDR3, as DNA: TGCGCCAGCAGCCAAGACCCCCAGGGGGCGACTGTTTATGGCTACACCTTC.

J is TRBJ1-4 and V is TRBV29-1; D gene ambiguous. CDR3 length: 13 amino acids. Germline CDR1 and CDR2: SQVTM and ANQGSEA. With 1 base removed from V and 7 bases from J, the gap between germline ends came to 10 bases. The CDR3 DNA sequence: TGCAGCGTTGAAGGGCAGGATGGTGAAAAACTGTTTTTT. This encodes CSVEGQDGEKLFF.

This clonotype has just one count. This chain joins TRBV18 and TRBJ1-1; D perhaps matches TRBD1 (5 bases). This CDR3 region has 14 residues. CDR1 and CDR2 from the germline V gene are KGHSH and LQKENI. The V gene lost 3 bases and the J gene lost 1 base, with 9 bases spanning the gap. CDR3 coding DNA: TGTGCCAGCTCACCCAGGGATGGGAACACTGAAGCTTTCTTT. Its translation: CASSPRDGNTEAFF.

This clonotype has a single count. The chain employs TRBV12-5 and TRBJ1-6; possibly TRBD1 for D (5 bases). Germline V gene lookup returns CDR1 LGHNT and CDR2 FRNRAP. This CDR3 is built from 20 residues. V dropped 2 bases and J dropped 0 bases, with 20 bases sitting between them. This CDR3 is CASGLFSGTPKSSYNSPLHF. CDR3 nucleotides: TGTGCTAGTGGTTTGTTCTCCGGGACGCCAAAGAGCTCCTATAATTCACCCCTCCACTTT.

The genes are TRBV6-5 and TRBJ2-5; maybe TRBD2 (6 bases). V lost 2 bases, J lost 5 bases, and 15 bases lay in between. Germline CDR1 is MNHEY and CDR2 is SVGAGI. The CDR3 runs to 15 residues. The CDR3 sequence: CASSYIGGPAETQYF. CDR3 nucleotides: TGTGCCAGCAGTTACATCGGAGGGCCTGCGGAGACCCAGTACTTC.

This clonotype was counted ten times or more. The chain uses TRBV27 and TRBJ1-1; D perhaps matches TRBD1 (6 bases). The V end lost 4 bases, the J end lost 5 bases, and 11 bases lay between the germline ends. CDR1 and CDR2 (germline): MNHEY, SMNVEV (reference sequence). There are 13 residues in the CDR3. The CDR3 coding sequence is TGTGCCAGCAGTTACAGGGTAAGGACTGAAGCTTTCTTT. Encoded protein: CASSYRVRTEAFF.

This CDR3 reads CAIRPNQGAEGYTF. CDR3 coding DNA: TGTGCCATCCGACCAAACCAGGGGGCAGAGGGCTACACCTTC. The chain joins TRBV10-3 to TRBJ1-2, with 8 bases fitting TRBD1. The J segment lost 8 bases and the V segment lost 8 bases, leaving 13 bases of the junction unmatched. Germline CDR1 ENHRY, CDR2 SYGVKD. This CDR3 is 14 amino acids long.